This TCR beta chain was found in a study of OX40 agonist ivuxolimab in advanced cancers. Study-level information: Melanoma, hepatocellular carcinoma, head and neck or renal cell cancer occurred in dose-escalation patients. Three patients had partial responses: one hepatocellular carcinoma, two cutaneous melanoma. Study findings and constraints: Clonal expansion was seen in CD4+ and CD8+ blood T cells by week 6 at 0.1 to 3.0 mg/kg.

Trimming took off 5 bases at V and 1 base at J, with 11 bases between the two ends. The CDR3 contains 15 residues. CDR1 and CDR2 (germline): SEHNR, FQNEAQ (reference sequence). Sequencing used immunoSEQ multiplex PCR; TCRdb keeps in-frame clones, though not all of them. This table has 66,000 or so clones, roughly 84% appearing once. A few counts support this clone. What it recognizes is unknown. This specimen was CD4+ or CD8+ T cells sorted from blood, taken in a trial of the OX40 agonist ivuxolimab. The chain couples TRBV7-9 to TRBJ2-2; a possible D gene is TRBD1 (5 bases). This sequence was found in an adult with an advanced solid tumor such as melanoma, head and neck, liver or kidney cancer. CDR3 bases: TGTGCCAGCAGCCGAATTACAGGGAACACCGGGGAGCTGTTTTTT. Its protein product is CASSRITGNTGELFF.